This TCR beta chain derives from a study of blood T cell repertoires in COVID-19. Study overall: Samples representing acute and convalescent COVID-19 were sourced from the United States, Italy and Spain. Nucleic acid was either cDNA or gDNA, and it came from T cells, B-cell-depleted T cells, or PBMCs.

Authors' analysis steps: Cell counts per sample came from amplifying reference gene primers. The table came from immunoSEQ multiplex PCR; TCRdb's copy has only in-frame clones and leaves some out. V and J calls plus clone size are reproduced from that table; the DNA served to infer D and trimming. The sample consists of about 230,000 clones, approximately 85% of them appearing once. The sequence derives from a man aged 35 to 55 with acute or convalescent COVID-19. The specimen sequenced was peripheral blood.

CDR3 amino acids: CASRLNSGNTIYF. The CDR3 DNA follows: TGTGCCAGCAGACTGAACTCTGGAAACACCATATATTTT. The chain is built from TRBV14 and TRBJ1-3; D call uncertain. CDR1 and CDR2 (germline): SGHDN, FVKESK. CDR3 length equals 13 residues. V dropped 6 bases and J dropped 0 bases, with 6 bases sitting between them.